This TCR beta chain was recovered during a study of T cell repertoires in cytomegalovirus infection. As for the study in general: Based on public TCR beta signatures, there were indications of CMV infection and of a matching HLA type.

Germline V gives CDR1 DFQATT, CDR2 SNEGSKA (reference sequence). CDR3 size: 15 residues. V was shortened by 3 bases and J by 6 bases, with 21 bases between the two germline ends. TCRdb analysed the reads with MiXCR anew, one entry per CDR3 protein. The sample consists of roughly 240,000 distinct CDR3 sequences, about 5.9% of them appearing once. Study-level findings and limits: Carriers of CMV and the relevant HLA type were discriminated by public TCR beta frequency. Predominance within the ex vivo response was attributable to HLA-C-restricted CMV-specific TCR beta clonotypes.

This clonotype has just a few counts. Its antigen remains unknown. This chain connects TRBV20-1 to TRBJ2-7, with D possibly TRBD2 on 5 matching bases. The sample was PBMCs. This sequence was found in a human donor in good health (CMV status not recorded). Some clones in this sample may be carry-over from other donors' samples. DNA for the CDR3: TGCAGTGCTAGCGACCGAAAACATTCAACTAGCGAGCAGTACTTC. Translating it yields CSASDRKHSTSEQYF.